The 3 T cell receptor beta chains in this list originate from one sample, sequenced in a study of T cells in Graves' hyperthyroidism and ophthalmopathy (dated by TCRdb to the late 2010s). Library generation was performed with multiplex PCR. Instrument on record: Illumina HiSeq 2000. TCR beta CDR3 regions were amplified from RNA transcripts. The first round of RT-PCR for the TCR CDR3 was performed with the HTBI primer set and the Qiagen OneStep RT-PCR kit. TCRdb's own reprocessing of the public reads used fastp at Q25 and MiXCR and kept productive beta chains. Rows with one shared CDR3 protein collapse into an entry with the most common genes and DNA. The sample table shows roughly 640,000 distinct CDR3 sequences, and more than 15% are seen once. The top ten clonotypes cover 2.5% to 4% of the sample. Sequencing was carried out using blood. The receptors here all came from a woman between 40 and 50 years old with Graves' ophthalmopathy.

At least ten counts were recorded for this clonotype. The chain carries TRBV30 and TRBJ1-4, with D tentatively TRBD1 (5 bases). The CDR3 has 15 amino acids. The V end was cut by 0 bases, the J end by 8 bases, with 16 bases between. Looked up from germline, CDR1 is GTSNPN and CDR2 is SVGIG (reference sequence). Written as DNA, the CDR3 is TGTGCCTGGAGTGTACCGGGGGGAGAGTCGGAAAAACTGTTTTTT. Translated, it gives CAWSVPGGESEKLFF.

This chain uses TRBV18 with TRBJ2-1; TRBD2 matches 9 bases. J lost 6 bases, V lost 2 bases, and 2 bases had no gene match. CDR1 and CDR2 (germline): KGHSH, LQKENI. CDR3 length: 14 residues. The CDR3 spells CASSPETSGNEQFF. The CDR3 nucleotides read TGTGCCAGCTCACCAGAGACTAGCGGCAATGAGCAGTTCTTC.

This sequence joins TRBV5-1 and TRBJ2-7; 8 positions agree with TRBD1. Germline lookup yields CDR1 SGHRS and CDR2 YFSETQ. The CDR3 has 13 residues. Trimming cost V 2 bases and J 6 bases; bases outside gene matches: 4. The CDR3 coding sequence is TGCGCCAGCAGCTTAGACAGGGGTTCCGAGCAGTACTTC. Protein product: CASSLDRGSEQYF.